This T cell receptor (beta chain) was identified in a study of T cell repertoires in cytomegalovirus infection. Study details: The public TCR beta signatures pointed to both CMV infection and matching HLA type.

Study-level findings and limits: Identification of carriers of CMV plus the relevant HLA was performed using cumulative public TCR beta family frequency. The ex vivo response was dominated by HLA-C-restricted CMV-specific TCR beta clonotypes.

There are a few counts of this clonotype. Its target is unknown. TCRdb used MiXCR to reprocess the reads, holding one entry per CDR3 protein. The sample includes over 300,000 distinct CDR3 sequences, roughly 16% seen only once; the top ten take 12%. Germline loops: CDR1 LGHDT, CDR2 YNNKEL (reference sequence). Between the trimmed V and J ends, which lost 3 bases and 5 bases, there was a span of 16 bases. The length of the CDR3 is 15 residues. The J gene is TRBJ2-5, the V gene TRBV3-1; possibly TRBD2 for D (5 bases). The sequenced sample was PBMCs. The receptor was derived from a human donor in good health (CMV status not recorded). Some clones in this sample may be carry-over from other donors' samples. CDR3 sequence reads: CASSHASRTLETQYF. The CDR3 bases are TGTGCCAGCAGCCACGCTAGCAGAACATTGGAGACCCAGTACTTC.